What follows are 27 T cell receptor beta chains derived from one specimen sequenced in a study of response to subunit inactivated influenza vaccine. TCRdb re-called the RT-PCR reads through MiXCR, storing one row per CDR3 protein. The sample shows roughly 780,000 distinct CDR3 sequences, about 18% of them seen only once. Sequenced here: PBMCs from blood, sampled roughly 5 days after vaccination. The receptors were sampled from a man in his fifties who received an inactivated influenza vaccine.

This clonotype has a handful of counts. The gene calls are TRBV4-2 and TRBJ1-5; D remains unclear. Germline-derived CDR1 and CDR2 are LGHNA and YNFKEQ. The CDR3 covers 16 residues. The germline V and J ends were trimmed by 0 bases and 7 bases, with 16 bases remaining between them. The CDR3 DNA sequence: TGTGCCAGCAGCCAAGAGGCAGGCACTCAGAAACAGCCCCAGCATTTT. Translation: CASSQEAGTQKQPQHF.

The chain employs TRBV5-1 and TRBJ2-5; D is unresolved. The CDR3 sequence is 16 residues long. Between the trimmed V and J ends, which lost 3 bases and 2 bases, there was a span of 17 bases. Germline V lookup: CDR1 SGHRS, CDR2 YFSETQ. CDR3 coding DNA: TGCGCCAGCAGCTCTCGGACCTTGGTGACACAAGAGACCCAGTACTTC. This codes for CASSSRTLVTQETQYF.

With respect to this clonotype: An end of the junction does not agree with germline; a read error may underlie this. V gene TRBV29-1 combines with J gene TRBJ2-3; D perhaps matches TRBD2 (6 bases). Germline CDR1 and CDR2: SQVTM and ANQGSEA. CDR3 length: 14 amino acids. The CDR3 loop reads CSVVEGRSTDAQYF. CDR3 coding DNA: TGCAGCGTTGTGGAGGGACGGAGCACAGATGCGCAGTATTTT.

The sample holds one count of this clonotype. This chain links TRBV10-2 with TRBJ2-5; 12 positions agree with TRBD2. The CDR3 is made up of 17 amino acids. Germline CDR1 reads WSHSY; CDR2 reads SAAADI. V gave up 6 bases and J gave up 5 bases; unmatched junction bases: 13. CDR3 protein: CASRNGRLAGVGETQYF. DNA of the CDR3: TGCGCCAGCAGAAACGGGAGACTAGCGGGGGTTGGGGAGACCCAGTACTTC.

As to this clonotype: A read error may account for a junction end that differs from germline. The CDR3 spells CAGSGALSTDTQYF. In DNA, the CDR3 is TGCGCCGGCAGCGGTGCTCTAAGCACAGATACGCAGTATTTT. The chain combines TRBV5-1 with TRBJ2-3; D may be TRBD2 (5 bases). The CDR3 is 14 residues long. The germline V gene has CDR1 SGHRS and CDR2 YFSETQ.

The DNA for the CDR3 is TGTGCCAGCAGTTTCAGCGGGGGGCCGCCCTACAATGAGCAGTTCTTC. Translating gives CASSFSGGPPYNEQFF. V and J are TRBV7-3 and TRBJ2-1; TRBD2 agrees at 9 bases. Germline V gives CDR1 SGHTA, CDR2 FQGTGA. The CDR3 is 16 amino acids. After removal of 6 bases from V and 2 bases from J, the junction contained 8 bases not matched to a gene.

The V call is TRBV15, the J call TRBJ2-5, with D unclear. The CDR3 is 14 residues long. From germline, CDR1 is LNHNV and CDR2 YYDKDF (reference sequence). V was pared by 5 bases and J by 5 bases, with 15 bases between. CDR3 loop: CATSRETLGETQYF. Here the CDR3 DNA reads TGTGCCACCAGCCGCGAGACTCTCGGGGAGACCCAGTACTTC.

The chain recombines TRBV15 with TRBJ2-3; 9 nucleotides line up with TRBD2. Germline trimming cut 8 bases from V and 0 bases from J; bases unmatched to any gene: 12. There are 17 residues in the CDR3. Germline V gene data show CDR1 as LNHNV and CDR2 as YYDKDF (reference sequence). The CDR3, as DNA: TGTGCCACCTCGGCCCTAGCGGGGAGCACTAGCACAGATACGCAGTATTTT. It yields the protein CATSALAGSTSTDTQYF.

This chain links TRBV11-2 with TRBJ2-7; the D gene is possibly TRBD1 (5 bases). Germline CDR1 is SGHAT and CDR2 is FQNNGV. Trimming left V 4 bases short and J 2 bases short, with 18 bases between. There are 16 residues in the CDR3. DNA of the CDR3: TGTGCCAGCAGCTCCCGCCCGGCAGGGAAAACCTACGAGCAGTACTTC. It codes for CASSSRPAGKTYEQYF.

This chain joins TRBV24-1 and TRBJ1-2; D is unclear. The CDR3 runs 14 residues. Germline V CDR1 and CDR2: KGHDR, SFDVKD. Trimming stripped 5 bases from V and 2 bases from J, with 11 bases between. In DNA form, the CDR3 reads TGTGCCACCAGTGCCTCGGGCCGGAACTATGGCTACACCTTC. Protein product: CATSASGRNYGYTF.

This clonotype came up a few times. The V and J genes are TRBV5-1 and TRBJ2-5, with 11 bases lining up with TRBD2. The germline V gene has CDR1 SGHRS and CDR2 YFSETQ. The CDR3 consists of 16 residues. With 0 bases clipped from V and 2 bases from J, the junction kept 3 bases outside the gene matches. The CDR3 DNA is TGCGCCAGCAGCTTGGGGGGACTAGCGGCACAAGAGACCCAGTACTTC. Amino acid sequence: CASSLGGLAAQETQYF.

This chain connects TRBV15 to TRBJ2-3, with D possibly matching TRBD2 (5 bases). CDR3 length: 17 residues. The V end lost 0 bases, the J end lost 3 bases, and 16 bases lay between the germline ends. Germline V lookup: CDR1 LNHNV, CDR2 YYDKDF (reference sequence). The CDR3 protein is CATSRDWPQTRTDTQYF. CDR3 coding DNA: TGTGCCACCAGCAGAGATTGGCCCCAAACTAGAACAGATACGCAGTATTTT.

This clonotype was seen only a few times. This chain uses TRBV27 with TRBJ2-3; TRBD2 aligns across 11 bases. The V segment lost 5 bases and the J segment 2 bases; nucleotides outside the gene matches: 12. Germline CDR1 reads MNHEY; CDR2 reads SMNVEV (reference sequence). The CDR3 spans 18 residues. Here the CDR3 reads CASSRRALAGGTTDTQYF. CDR3 nucleotide sequence: TGTGCCAGCAGTCGAAGGGCATTAGCGGGAGGGACCACAGATACGCAGTATTTT.

The rearrangement links TRBV4-3 to TRBJ2-2; no firm D call. Trimming shortened V by 0 bases and J by 8 bases, and 19 bases separated the two germline ends. The germline gives CDR1 LGHNA, CDR2 YSLEER. The CDR3 is made up of 17 amino acids. CDR3 DNA: TGCGCCAGCAGCCAAGATCCCAGCAGCGAACTTGGAGGGGAGCTGTTTTTT. This translates into CASSQDPSSELGGELFF.

This clonotype was seen a few times. This chain links TRBV4-3 with TRBJ2-5; D perhaps matches TRBD1 (6 bases). The CDR3 is 16 amino acids. Germline CDR1 and CDR2: LGHNA and YSLEER. The V end lost 3 bases, the J end lost 5 bases, and 19 bases lay between the germline ends. As DNA, the CDR3 is TGCGCCAGCAGCCAGGAGGCTCGACAGGCCTGGGAGACCCAGTACTTC. The encoded protein is CASSQEARQAWETQYF.

The table lists this clonotype with a few counts. This chain uses TRBV28 with TRBJ2-7; D is unresolved. Germline CDR1 reads MDHEN; CDR2 reads SYDVKM. Trimming removed 10 bases at V and 2 bases at J, with 15 bases between. This CDR3 is built from 13 residues. CDR3 in amino acids: CATIGLTTYEQYF. The CDR3 nucleotides read TGTGCCACCATAGGGTTGACAACCTACGAGCAGTACTTC.

V usage is TRBV11-2 and J usage is TRBJ1-6, with TRBD1 matching over 7 bases. Germline assignment: CDR1 SGHAT and CDR2 FQNNGV. The CDR3 runs to 16 residues. V was pared by 6 bases and J by 9 bases, with 14 bases of the junction left unmatched. CDR3 nucleotides: TGTGCCAGCAGTTCGAAGAAGGGGACAGTTTCTTCACCCCTCCACTTT. Translating it yields CASSSKKGTVSSPLHF. The entire variable domain, with the rest obtained from reference TRBV11-2 and TRBJ1-6, is as follows: EAGVAQSPRYKIIEKRQSVAFWCNPISGHATLYWYQQILGQGPKLLIQFQNNGVVDDSQLPKDRFSAERLKGVDSTLKIQPAKLEDSAVYLCASSSKKGTVSSPLHFGNGTRLTVT.

At least ten counts were recorded for this clonotype. The J gene is TRBJ1-6, the V gene TRBV5-1; 8 positions agree with TRBD1. The CDR3 is 14 residues long. The germline V gene encodes CDR1 SGHRS and CDR2 YFSETQ. V dropped 3 bases and J dropped 7; count of bases not matched to a gene: 3. The CDR3 DNA reads as TGCGCCAGCAGCTCGACAGGGGCCAATTCACCCCTCCACTTT. Translation: CASSSTGANSPLHF.

The rearrangement links TRBV6-1 to TRBJ1-6, with TRBD1 as a possible D gene (5 bases). The CDR3 runs to 15 residues. The ends were cut back, 8 bases at V and 10 bases at J, with 21 bases in the middle. From germline, CDR1 is MNHNS and CDR2 SASEGT. The CDR3 sequence: CASLPDTGMGSPLHF. In DNA, the CDR3 is TGTGCCAGCCTTCCGGACACGGGGATGGGATCACCCCTCCACTTT.

The chain employs TRBV5-1 and TRBJ1-1; maybe TRBD1 (5 bases). The germline V and J ends were trimmed by 0 bases and 4 bases, with 10 bases remaining between them. Per the germline V gene, CDR1 is SGHRS and CDR2 is YFSETQ. The CDR3 is made up of 14 amino acids. CDR3: CASSLGTIGTEAFF. The CDR3 nucleotides read TGCGCCAGCAGCTTGGGGACAATCGGCACTGAAGCTTTCTTT.

In DNA form, the CDR3 reads TGTGCCAGTATAATAAGGGTTGGGATGCGACCTTGGGGAAATGAAGAGACCCAGTACTTC. It specifies CASIIRVGMRPWGNEETQYF. The chain joins TRBV19 to TRBJ2-5; D uncertain. The V and J ends lost 7 bases and 3 bases respectively, with 33 bases between them. The CDR3 is 20 residues long. The germline V gene has CDR1 LNHDA and CDR2 SQIVND (reference sequence).

V gene TRBV11-1 combines with J gene TRBJ2-7, with D perhaps TRBD2 (5 bases). The length of the CDR3 is 15 residues. V dropped 1 base and J dropped 1 base, with 11 bases sitting between them. Germline lookup yields CDR1 SGHAT and CDR2 FQDESV (reference sequence). CDR3 DNA: TGTGCCAGCAGCTTAGGCCCGGGATGGTCCTACGAGCAGTACTTC. As protein: CASSLGPGWSYEQYF.

This chain connects TRBV7-6 to TRBJ2-3, with D perhaps TRBD2 (5 bases). Trimming removed 3 bases from V and 2 bases from J, with 12 bases in between. CDR1 is SGHVS and CDR2 is FNYEAQ in the germline V gene. CDR3 length equals 15 residues. The CDR3 nucleotides read TGTGCCAGCAGCTTCCTAGCTGAAGACACAGATACGCAGTATTTT. It translates to CASSFLAEDTDTQYF.

The chain links TRBV12-3 or TRBV12-4 to TRBJ2-1; TRBD1 matches at 9 bases. The V and J ends lost 3 bases and 3 bases, in that order; junction bases with no gene match: 12. There are 18 residues in the CDR3. Here the CDR3 reads CASSLGDPGQGFYNEQFF. DNA for the CDR3: TGTGCCAGCAGTTTGGGGGATCCGGGACAGGGTTTCTACAATGAGCAGTTCTTC.

This clonotype has just one count. A much larger clonotype is one base distant, so this may be a read error. The chain links TRBV7-2 to TRBJ1-1; 7 bases are shared with TRBD1. The trim removed 5 bases at V and 5 bases at J, leaving 14 bases unmatched. CDR3 size: 16 residues. Germline values: CDR1 SGHTA, CDR2 FQGNSA. Here the CDR3 DNA reads TGTGCCAGCAGCGCTACCCTACCTGGCAGGGGGACTGAAGCTTTCTTT. Translation: CASSATLPGRGTEAFF.

Many counts were recorded for this clonotype. The chain combines TRBV12-3 or TRBV12-4 with TRBJ2-5; no reliable D call. This CDR3 has 13 amino acids. With 3 bases removed from V and 2 bases from J, the gap between germline ends came to 7 bases. The CDR3 region is CASSFSGQETQYF. The CDR3 DNA is TGTGCCAGCAGTTTTTCCGGACAAGAGACCCAGTACTTC.

The table lists this clonotype with a few counts. The J gene is TRBJ1-5, the V gene TRBV20-1; D is ambiguous. Trimming took off 0 bases at V and 0 bases at J, with 9 bases between the two ends. The CDR3 runs 15 residues. In germline, CDR1 is DFQATT, CDR2 SNEGSKA (reference sequence). The DNA for the CDR3 is TGCAGTGCTAGAGATGGAACTTTTAGCAATCAGCCCCAGCATTTT. Translated: CSARDGTFSNQPQHF.